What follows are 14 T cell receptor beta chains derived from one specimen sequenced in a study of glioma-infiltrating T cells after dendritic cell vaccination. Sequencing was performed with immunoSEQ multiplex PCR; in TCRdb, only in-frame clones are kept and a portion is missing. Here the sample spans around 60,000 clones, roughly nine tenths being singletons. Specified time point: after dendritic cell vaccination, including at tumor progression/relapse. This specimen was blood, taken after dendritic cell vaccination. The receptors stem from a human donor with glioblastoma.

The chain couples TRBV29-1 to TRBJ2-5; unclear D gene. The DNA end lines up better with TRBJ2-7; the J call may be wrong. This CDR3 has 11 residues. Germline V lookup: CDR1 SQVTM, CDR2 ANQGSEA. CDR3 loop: CSYSTSYEQYF. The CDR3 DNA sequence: TGCAGCTACAGTACCTCCTACGAGCAGTACTTC.

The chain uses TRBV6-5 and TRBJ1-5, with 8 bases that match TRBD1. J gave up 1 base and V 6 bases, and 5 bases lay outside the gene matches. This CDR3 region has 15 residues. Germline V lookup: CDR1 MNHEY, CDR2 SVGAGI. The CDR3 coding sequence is TGTGCCAGCAGCTCCGGGACAGGAAGCAATCAGCCCCAGCATTTT. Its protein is CASSSGTGSNQPQHF.

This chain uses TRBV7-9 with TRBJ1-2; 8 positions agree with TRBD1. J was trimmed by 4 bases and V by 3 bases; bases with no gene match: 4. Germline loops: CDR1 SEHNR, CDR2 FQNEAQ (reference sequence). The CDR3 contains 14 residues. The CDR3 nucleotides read TGTGCCAGCAGCTTGGACAGGGCCGCCTATGGCTACACCTTC. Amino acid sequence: CASSLDRAAYGYTF.

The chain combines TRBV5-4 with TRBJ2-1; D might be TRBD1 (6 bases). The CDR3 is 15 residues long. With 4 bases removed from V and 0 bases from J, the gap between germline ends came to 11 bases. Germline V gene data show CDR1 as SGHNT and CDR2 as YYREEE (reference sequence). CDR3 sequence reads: CASSHDRSSYNEQFF. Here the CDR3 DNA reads TGTGCCAGCAGCCACGACAGGAGCTCCTACAATGAGCAGTTCTTC.

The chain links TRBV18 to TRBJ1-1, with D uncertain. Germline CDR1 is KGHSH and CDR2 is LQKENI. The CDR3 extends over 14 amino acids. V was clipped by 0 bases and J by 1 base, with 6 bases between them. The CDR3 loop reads CASSPPSQNTEAFF. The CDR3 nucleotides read TGTGCCAGCTCACCACCCTCACAGAACACTGAAGCTTTCTTT.

The CDR3 nucleotides read TGTGCCAGCAGTCACTACGGGACAGTTGGAAACACCATATATTTT. It translates to CASSHYGTVGNTIYF. V gene TRBV6-6 combines with J gene TRBJ1-3, with 7 bases identical to TRBD1. Germline CDR1 is MNHNY and CDR2 is SVGAGI (reference sequence). This CDR3 has 15 amino acids. J gave up 3 bases and V 5 bases, and 7 bases lay outside the gene matches.

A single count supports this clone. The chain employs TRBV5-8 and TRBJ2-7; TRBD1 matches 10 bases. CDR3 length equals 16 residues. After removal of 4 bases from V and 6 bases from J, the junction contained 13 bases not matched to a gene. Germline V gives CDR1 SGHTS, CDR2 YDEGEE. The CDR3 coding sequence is TGTGCCAGCAGCCTGTACCCGGGACAGGGGTACGGCGAGCAGTACTTC. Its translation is CASSLYPGQGYGEQYF.

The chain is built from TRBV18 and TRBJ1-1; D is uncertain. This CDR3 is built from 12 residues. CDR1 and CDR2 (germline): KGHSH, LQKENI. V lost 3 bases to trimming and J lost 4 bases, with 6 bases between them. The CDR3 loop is CASSPPGTEAFF. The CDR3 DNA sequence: TGTGCCAGCTCACCCCCGGGCACTGAAGCTTTCTTT.

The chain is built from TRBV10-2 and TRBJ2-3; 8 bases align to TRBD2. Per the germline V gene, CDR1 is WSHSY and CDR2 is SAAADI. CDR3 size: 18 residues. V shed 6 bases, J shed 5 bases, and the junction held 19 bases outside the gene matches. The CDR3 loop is CASSPSIDSGTGRDTQYF. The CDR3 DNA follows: TGCGCCAGCAGCCCCTCAATTGATAGCGGGACCGGGAGAGATACGCAGTATTTT.

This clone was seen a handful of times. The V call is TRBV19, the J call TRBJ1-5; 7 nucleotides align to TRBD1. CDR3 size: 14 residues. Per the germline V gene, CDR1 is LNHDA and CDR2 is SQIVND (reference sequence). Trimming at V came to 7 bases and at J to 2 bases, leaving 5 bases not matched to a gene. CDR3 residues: CASTSQGGNQPQHF. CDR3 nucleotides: TGTGCCAGTACCTCGCAGGGGGGCAATCAGCCCCAGCATTTT.

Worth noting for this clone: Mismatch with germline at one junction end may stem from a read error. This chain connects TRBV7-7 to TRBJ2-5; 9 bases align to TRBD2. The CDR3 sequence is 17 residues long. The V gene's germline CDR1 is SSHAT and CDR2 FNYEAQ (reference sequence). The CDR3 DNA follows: TGTGCTAGCAGCCCAGGGCGGGGGGGTTCGGGAGGAGAGACCCAGTACTTC. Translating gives CASSPGRGGSGGETQYF.

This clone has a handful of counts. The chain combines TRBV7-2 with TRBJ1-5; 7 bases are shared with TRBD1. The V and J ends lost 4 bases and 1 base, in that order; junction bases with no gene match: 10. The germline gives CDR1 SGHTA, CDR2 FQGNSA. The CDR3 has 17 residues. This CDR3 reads CASSSHAGGWSNQPQHF. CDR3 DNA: TGTGCCAGCAGCTCCCATGCAGGGGGTTGGAGCAATCAGCCCCAGCATTTT.

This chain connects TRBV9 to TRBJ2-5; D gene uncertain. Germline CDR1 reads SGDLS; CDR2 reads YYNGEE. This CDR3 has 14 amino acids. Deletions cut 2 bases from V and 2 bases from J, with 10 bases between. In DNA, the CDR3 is TGTGCCAGCAGCGTTTACGGTTTTCAAGAGACCCAGTACTTC. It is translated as CASSVYGFQETQYF.

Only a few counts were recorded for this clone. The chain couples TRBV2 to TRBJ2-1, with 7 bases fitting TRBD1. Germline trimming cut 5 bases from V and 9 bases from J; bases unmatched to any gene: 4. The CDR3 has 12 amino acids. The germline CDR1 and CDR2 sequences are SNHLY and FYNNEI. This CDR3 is CASSRQGVEQFF. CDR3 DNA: TGTGCCAGCAGTCGACAGGGAGTTGAGCAGTTCTTC.